Listed below are T cell receptor beta chains from one sample, sequenced in a study of immune cell composition in non-small cell lung cancer. TCRdb's table, derived via immunoSEQ multiplex PCR, lists solely in-frame clones and lacks some. The sample shows around 13,000 clones, about 70% of them seen only once. Sequences were obtained from lung tumor tissue. All receptors derive from a human donor with non-small cell lung cancer. CDR3s include the opening cysteine and the closing phenylalanine or tryptophan. Each record gives: V gene, D gene, J gene, clone size, CDR3 DNA, CDR3 protein. A D gene is named only where the DNA matches it firmly. Expanded clones are given a class, and other clones once, few, many or no size at all.

v_gene: TRBV10-1
d_gene: NA
j_gene: TRBJ1-2
abundance: once
CDR3nt: TGCGCCAGCTTGCCGGGCTGGGGGCTAAAGGGCTACACCTTC
CDR3aa: CASLPGWGLKGYTF

v_gene: TRBV7-9
d_gene: TRBD1
j_gene: TRBJ1-1
abundance: few
CDR3nt: TGTGCCAGCAGCTTAGAAGTTCTAACAGGGGTGGAAGCTTTCTTT
CDR3aa: CASSLEVLTGVEAFF

v_gene: TRBV14
d_gene: NA
j_gene: TRBJ2-7
abundance: medium-sized
CDR3nt: TGTGCCAGCAGCCAAGCGGGACAACGAAGCTACGAGCAGTACTTC
CDR3aa: CASSQAGQRSYEQYF

v_gene: TRBV11-3
d_gene: TRBD2
j_gene: TRBJ2-3
abundance: once
CDR3nt: TGTGCCAGCAGCTACTCTGGACTAGGACAAGATACGCAGTATTTT
CDR3aa: CASSYSGLGQDTQYF

v_gene: TRBV5-1
d_gene: TRBD2
j_gene: TRBJ2-3
abundance: NA
CDR3nt: TGCGCCAGCAGCCCCGGACTAGCGGGCGATACGCAGTATTTT
CDR3aa: CASSPGLAGDTQYF

v_gene: TRBV27
d_gene: TRBD2
j_gene: TRBJ2-2
abundance: NA
CDR3nt: TGTGCCAGCAGTTTAGAAGCGCGACTAGCGGGATTGAACACCGGGGAGCTGTTTTTT
CDR3aa: CASSLEARLAGLNTGELFF

v_gene: TRBV7-2
d_gene: NA
j_gene: TRBJ2-1
abundance: NA
CDR3nt: TGTGCCAGCAGCTTAGGTAGGGAGCGGGACAGGAACAATGAGCAGTTCTTC
CDR3aa: CASSLGRERDRNNEQFF

v_gene: TRBV6-6
d_gene: NA
j_gene: TRBJ2-7
abundance: few
CDR3nt: TGTGCCAGCAGTTACTCGATGGGCTCGGTCTACGAGCAGTACTTC
CDR3aa: CASSYSMGSVYEQYF

v_gene: TRBV6-4
d_gene: NA
j_gene: TRBJ2-2
abundance: NA
CDR3nt: TGTGCCAGCAGCGGAGACTTGTACACCGGGGAGCTGTTTTTT
CDR3aa: CASSGDLYTGELFF

v_gene: TRBV7-8
d_gene: NA
j_gene: TRBJ2-7
abundance: few
CDR3nt: TGTGCCAGCACCCCGCGCTCTCGTTCCTACGAGCAGTACTTC
CDR3aa: CASTPRSRSYEQYF

v_gene: TRBV20-1
d_gene: TRBD1
j_gene: TRBJ1-2
abundance: NA
CDR3nt: TGCAGTGGAGACAGGGGCTATGGCTACACCTTC
CDR3aa: CSGDRGYGYTF

v_gene: TRBV7-6
d_gene: TRBD2
j_gene: TRBJ2-3
abundance: NA
CDR3nt: TGTGCCAGCAGCTCATCAGCGGGGGCCACAGATACGCAGTATTTT
CDR3aa: CASSSSAGATDTQYF

v_gene: TRBV5-4
d_gene: TRBD1
j_gene: TRBJ2-6
abundance: few
CDR3nt: TGTGCCAGCAGCTCCTACGACAGGGCTGGGGCCAACGTCCTGACTTTC
CDR3aa: CASSSYDRAGANVLTF

v_gene: TRBV9
d_gene: NA
j_gene: TRBJ2-1
abundance: NA
CDR3nt: TGTGCCAGCAGCGTAGGGACACTCTACAATGAGCAGTTCTTC
CDR3aa: CASSVGTLYNEQFF

v_gene: TRBV6-5
d_gene: TRBD1
j_gene: TRBJ1-1
abundance: NA
CDR3nt: TGTGCCAGCAGTTGGAGGGGACAGGGAGGCACTGAAGCTTTCTTT
CDR3aa: CASSWRGQGGTEAFF

v_gene: TRBV5-4
d_gene: NA
j_gene: TRBJ2-6
abundance: NA
CDR3nt: TGTGCCAGCAGCTTGGTGGTACAGGGCTCTGGGGCCAACGTCCTGACTTTC
CDR3aa: CASSLVVQGSGANVLTF

v_gene: TRBV15
d_gene: NA
j_gene: TRBJ2-3
abundance: NA
CDR3nt: TGTGCCACCAGCAGAGGAGGTCCAACCACAGATACGCAGTATTTT
CDR3aa: CATSRGGPTTDTQYF

v_gene: TRBV19
d_gene: NA
j_gene: TRBJ1-5
abundance: NA
CDR3nt: TGTGCCAGTAGTATACCACAGACCGATCAGCCCCAGCATTTT
CDR3aa: CASSIPQTDQPQHF

v_gene: TRBV28
d_gene: TRBD2
j_gene: TRBJ2-5
abundance: NA
CDR3nt: TGTGCCAGCAGATACCGAATTACTAGCGGGGTTCAAGAGACCCAGTACTTC
CDR3aa: CASRYRITSGVQETQYF

v_gene: TRBV7-2
d_gene: NA
j_gene: TRBJ2-2
abundance: NA
CDR3nt: TGTGCCAGCAGCTTAGGAGCCGGGGAGCTGTTTTTT
CDR3aa: CASSLGAGELFF

v_gene: TRBV15
d_gene: NA
j_gene: TRBJ1-5
abundance: NA
CDR3nt: TGTGCCACCAGCAGAGATCGGCAGGGACTCCATCAGCCCCAGCATTTT
CDR3aa: CATSRDRQGLHQPQHF

v_gene: TRBV7-6
d_gene: TRBD1
j_gene: TRBJ2-2
abundance: NA
CDR3nt: TGTGCCAGCAGGACCGGGACAGACACCGGGGAGCTGTTTTTT
CDR3aa: CASRTGTDTGELFF

v_gene: TRBV27
d_gene: TRBD2
j_gene: TRBJ2-3
abundance: NA
CDR3nt: TGTGCCAGCATAAAGGCGGGGGGTCCATTCCCCCCAGATACGCAGTATTTT
CDR3aa: CASIKAGGPFPPDTQYF

v_gene: TRBV4-1
d_gene: NA
j_gene: TRBJ2-1
abundance: NA
CDR3nt: TGCGCCAGCAGCCAGTCTAGCCGAGGGTCGAATGAGCAGTTCTTC
CDR3aa: CASSQSSRGSNEQFF

v_gene: TRBV19
d_gene: TRBD1
j_gene: TRBJ1-3
abundance: NA
CDR3nt: TGTGCCACTAGGGACAGAACCTTTGGAAACACCATATATTTT
CDR3aa: CATRDRTFGNTIYF

v_gene: TRBV19
d_gene: TRBD1
j_gene: TRBJ2-7
abundance: NA
CDR3nt: TGTGCCAGTAGTATCGGGACAGGGGAACACTACGAGCAGTACTTC
CDR3aa: CASSIGTGEHYEQYF

v_gene: TRBV28
d_gene: NA
j_gene: TRBJ1-1
abundance: once
CDR3nt: TGTGCCAGCAGGGAGACTTACCGTATCACTGAAGCTTTCTTT
CDR3aa: CASRETYRITEAFF

v_gene: TRBV7-3
d_gene: NA
j_gene: TRBJ2-7
abundance: once
CDR3nt: TGTGCCAGCAGCTTATCCCCCGTTTCCAGCTCCTACGAGCAGTACTTC
CDR3aa: CASSLSPVSSSYEQYF

v_gene: TRBV5-6
d_gene: TRBD2
j_gene: TRBJ2-7
abundance: NA
CDR3nt: TGTGCCAGCAGCTTGAGGGAGGGCGTATACGAGCAGTACTTC
CDR3aa: CASSLREGVYEQYF

v_gene: TRBV4-2
d_gene: TRBD1
j_gene: TRBJ1-5
abundance: NA
CDR3nt: TGTGCCAGCAGCTCCACCCGGGACAGCCGTCAGCCCCAGCATTTT
CDR3aa: CASSSTRDSRQPQHF

v_gene: TRBV6-5
d_gene: NA
j_gene: TRBJ1-1
abundance: NA
CDR3nt: TGTGCCAGCAGTTACTCGCCTTCAGGGAACACTGAAGCTTTCTTT
CDR3aa: CASSYSPSGNTEAFF

v_gene: TRBV14
d_gene: NA
j_gene: TRBJ2-5
abundance: NA
CDR3nt: TGTGCCAGCAGCCAAGTTTGGAGTGGGACCCAGTACTTC
CDR3aa: CASSQVWSGTQYF

v_gene: TRBV6-1
d_gene: NA
j_gene: TRBJ1-1
abundance: few
CDR3nt: TGTGCCAGCAGTGATAAAGGACACGCGAACACTGAAGCTTTCTTT
CDR3aa: CASSDKGHANTEAFF

v_gene: TRBV4-2
d_gene: TRBD1
j_gene: TRBJ2-5
abundance: NA
CDR3nt: TGTGCCAGCAGCCAAGAGTGGACAGGGCAAGAGACCCAGTACTTC
CDR3aa: CASSQEWTGQETQYF

v_gene: TRBV11-3
d_gene: NA
j_gene: TRBJ2-1
abundance: NA
CDR3nt: TGTGCCAGCAGCTCATTTTCAACGCGGAATGAGCAGTTCTTC
CDR3aa: CASSSFSTRNEQFF

v_gene: TRBV7-2
d_gene: TRBD2
j_gene: TRBJ2-3
abundance: NA
CDR3nt: TGTGCCAGCAGTATGGCGGGAGGCACAGATACGCAGTATTTT
CDR3aa: CASSMAGGTDTQYF

v_gene: TRBV15
d_gene: NA
j_gene: TRBJ2-7
abundance: NA
CDR3nt: TGTGCCACCAGCAGAGATCCAGGGTTGGGTTACGAGCAGTACTTC
CDR3aa: CATSRDPGLGYEQYF